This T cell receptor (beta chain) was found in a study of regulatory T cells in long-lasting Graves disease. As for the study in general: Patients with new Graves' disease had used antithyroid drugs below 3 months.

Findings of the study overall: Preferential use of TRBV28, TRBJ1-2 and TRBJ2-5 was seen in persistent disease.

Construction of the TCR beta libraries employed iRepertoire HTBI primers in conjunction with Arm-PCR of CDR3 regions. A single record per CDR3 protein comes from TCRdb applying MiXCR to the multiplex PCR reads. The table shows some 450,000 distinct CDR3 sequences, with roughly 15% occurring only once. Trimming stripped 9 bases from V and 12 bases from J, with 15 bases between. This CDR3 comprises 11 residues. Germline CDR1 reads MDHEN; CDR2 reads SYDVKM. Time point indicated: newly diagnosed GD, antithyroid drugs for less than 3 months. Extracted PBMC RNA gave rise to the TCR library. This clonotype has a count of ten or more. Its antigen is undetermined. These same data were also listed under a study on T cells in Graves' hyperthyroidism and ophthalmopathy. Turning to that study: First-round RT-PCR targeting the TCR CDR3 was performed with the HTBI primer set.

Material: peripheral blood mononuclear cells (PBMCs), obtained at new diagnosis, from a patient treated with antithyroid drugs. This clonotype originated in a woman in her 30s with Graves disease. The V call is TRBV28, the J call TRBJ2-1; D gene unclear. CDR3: CASAQEVRQFF. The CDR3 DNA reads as TGTGCCAGTGCCCAAGAAGTGCGGCAGTTCTTC.